The following is a T cell receptor beta chain sequence with its context. These data are taken from a study of cytomegalovirus exposure and HLA in healthy donors. The PCR used 60 Vbeta and 13 Jbeta primers. The assay was immunoSEQ multiplex PCR, and TCRdb's table has in-frame clones only and misses some. The sample features 100,000 to 150,000 clones, with less than 3% in its top ten. Material for sequencing was PBMCs. The receptor was isolated from a man under 40 in good health and CMV-seronegative.

The CDR3 reads CASSQVDLAEGPNEQFF. CDR3 DNA sequence: TGTGCCAGCAGCCAAGTAGATCTTGCGGAAGGCCCCAATGAGCAGTTCTTC. The rearrangement links TRBV4-2 to TRBJ2-1; D is uncertain. The V and J ends lost 1 base and 6 bases respectively, with 19 bases between them. Germline-derived CDR1 and CDR2 are LGHNA and YNFKEQ. This CDR3 contains 17 residues.